This T cell receptor beta chain was identified during a study of T cell repertoires in cytomegalovirus infection. Study as a whole: Used in the study were CMV epitopes, some recently identified and HLA-C-restricted, others well-studied and HLA-B-restricted. It was the public TCR beta signatures that indicated both CMV infection and matching HLA type. Points from the study as a whole: It was HLA-C-restricted CMV-specific TCR beta clonotypes that dominated the response ex vivo. Individuals carrying CMV plus the relevant HLA were identified by cumulative frequency of public TCR beta families.

Regarding this clonotype: Its antigen remains unknown.

Germline trimming cut 4 bases from V and 2 bases from J; bases unmatched to any gene: 6. This CDR3 spans 15 amino acids. Germline V gives CDR1 LNHDA, CDR2 SQIVND (reference sequence). TCRdb ran MiXCR on the reads and lists one entry per CDR3 protein. The sample has fewer than 950,000 distinct CDR3 sequences; over 25% are singletons. V is TRBV19 and J is TRBJ2-5, with TRBD2 matching 8 bases. This clonotype was obtained from a human donor in good health (CMV status not recorded). Some clones in this sample may be carry-over from other donors' samples. The sample here was cultured CD8+ T cells from PBMCs, taken from culture after CMV antigen stimulation. DNA of the CDR3: TGTGCCAGTAGTACCTACGGGGGGGATCAAGAGACCCAGTACTTC. Protein product: CASSTYGGDQETQYF.